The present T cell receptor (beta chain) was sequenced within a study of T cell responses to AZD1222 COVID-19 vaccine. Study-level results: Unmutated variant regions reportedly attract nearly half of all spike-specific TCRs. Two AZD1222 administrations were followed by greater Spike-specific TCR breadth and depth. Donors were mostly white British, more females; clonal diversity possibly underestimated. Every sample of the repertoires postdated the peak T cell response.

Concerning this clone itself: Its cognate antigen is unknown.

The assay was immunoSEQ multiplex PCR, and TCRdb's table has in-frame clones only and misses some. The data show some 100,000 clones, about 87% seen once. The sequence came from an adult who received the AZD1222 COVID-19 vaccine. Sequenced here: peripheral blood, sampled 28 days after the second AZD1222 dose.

CDR3 sequence: CASSKGQGLETQYF. In DNA, the CDR3 is TGTGCCAGCAGTAAGGGACAGGGGTTAGAGACCCAGTACTTC. V usage is TRBV6-5 and J usage is TRBJ2-5; 10 nucleotides agree with TRBD1. With V trimmed by 5 bases and J by 4 bases, 4 bases remained unmatched. This CDR3 has 14 amino acids. Germline values: CDR1 MNHEY, CDR2 SVGAGI.